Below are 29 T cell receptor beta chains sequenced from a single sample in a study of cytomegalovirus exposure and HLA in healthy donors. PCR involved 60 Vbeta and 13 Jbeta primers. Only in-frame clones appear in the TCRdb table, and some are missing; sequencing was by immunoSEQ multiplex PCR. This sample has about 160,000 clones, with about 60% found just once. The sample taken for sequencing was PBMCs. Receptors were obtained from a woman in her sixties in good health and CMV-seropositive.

The CDR3 DNA reads TGTGCCGCCTCGAAGGGGCAGGGTACCTACGAGCAGTACTTC. Its translation is CAASKGQGTYEQYF. V gene TRBV10-3 combines with J gene TRBJ2-7, with D possibly being TRBD1 (5 bases). Germline V gene lookup returns CDR1 ENHRY and CDR2 SYGVKD. The CDR3 loop spans 14 amino acids. Trimming took off 11 bases at V and 2 bases at J, with 19 bases between the two ends.

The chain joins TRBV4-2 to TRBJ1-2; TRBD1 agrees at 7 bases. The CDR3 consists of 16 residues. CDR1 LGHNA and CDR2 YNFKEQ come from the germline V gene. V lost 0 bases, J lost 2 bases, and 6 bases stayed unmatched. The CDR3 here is CASSQEYRGPNYGYTF. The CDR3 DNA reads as TGTGCCAGCAGCCAAGAGTACAGGGGACCGAACTATGGCTACACCTTC.

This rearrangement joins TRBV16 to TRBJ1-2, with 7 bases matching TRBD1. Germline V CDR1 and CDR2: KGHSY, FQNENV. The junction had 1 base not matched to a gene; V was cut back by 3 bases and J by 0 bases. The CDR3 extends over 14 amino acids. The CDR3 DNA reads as TGTGCCAGCAGCCAGGGACAGACTAACTATGGCTACACCTTC. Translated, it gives CASSQGQTNYGYTF. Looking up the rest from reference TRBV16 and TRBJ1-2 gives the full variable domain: GEEVAQTPKHLVRGEGQKAKLYCAPIKGHSYVFWYQQVLKNEFKFLISFQNENVFDETGMPKERFSAKCLPNSPCSLEIQATKLEDSAVYFCASSQGQTNYGYTFGSGTRLTVV.

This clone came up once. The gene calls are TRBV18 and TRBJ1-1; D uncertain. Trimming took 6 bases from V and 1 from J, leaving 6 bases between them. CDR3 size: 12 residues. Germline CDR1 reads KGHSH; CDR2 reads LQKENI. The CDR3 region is CASSRQNTEAFF. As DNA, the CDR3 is TGTGCCAGCTCCCGACAGAACACTGAAGCTTTCTTT.

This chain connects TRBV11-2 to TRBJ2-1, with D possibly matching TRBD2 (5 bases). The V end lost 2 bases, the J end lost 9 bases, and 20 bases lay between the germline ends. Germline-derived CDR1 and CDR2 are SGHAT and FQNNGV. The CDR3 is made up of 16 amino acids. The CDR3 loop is CASSLNIAQGGSEQFF. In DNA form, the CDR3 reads TGTGCCAGCAGCTTAAACATAGCCCAAGGAGGTAGTGAGCAGTTCTTC.

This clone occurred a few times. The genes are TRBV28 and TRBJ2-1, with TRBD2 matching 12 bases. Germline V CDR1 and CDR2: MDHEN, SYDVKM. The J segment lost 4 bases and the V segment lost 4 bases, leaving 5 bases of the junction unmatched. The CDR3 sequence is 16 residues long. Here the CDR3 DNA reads TGTGCCAGCAGTTCGACGGGGACTAGCGGGTACAATGAGCAGTTCTTC. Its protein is CASSSTGTSGYNEQFF.

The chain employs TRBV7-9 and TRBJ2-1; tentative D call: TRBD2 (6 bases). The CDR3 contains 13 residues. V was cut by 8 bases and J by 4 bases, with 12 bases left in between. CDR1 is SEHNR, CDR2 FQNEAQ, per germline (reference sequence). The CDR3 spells CASPQGLYNEQFF. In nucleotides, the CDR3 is TGTGCCAGCCCTCAGGGACTTTACAATGAGCAGTTCTTC.

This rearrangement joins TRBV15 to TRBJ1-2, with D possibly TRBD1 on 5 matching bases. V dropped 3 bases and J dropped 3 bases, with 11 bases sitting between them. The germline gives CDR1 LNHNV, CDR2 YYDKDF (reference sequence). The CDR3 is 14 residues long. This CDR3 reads CATSRLRGDYGYTF. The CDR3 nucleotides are TGTGCCACCAGCAGGCTCCGGGGGGACTATGGCTACACCTTC. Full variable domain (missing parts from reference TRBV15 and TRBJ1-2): DAMVIQNPRYQVTQFGKPVTLSCSQTLNHNVMYWYQQKSSQAPKLLFHYYDKDFNNEADTPDNFQSRRPNTSFCFLDIRSPGLGDTAMYLCATSRLRGDYGYTFGSGTRLTVV.

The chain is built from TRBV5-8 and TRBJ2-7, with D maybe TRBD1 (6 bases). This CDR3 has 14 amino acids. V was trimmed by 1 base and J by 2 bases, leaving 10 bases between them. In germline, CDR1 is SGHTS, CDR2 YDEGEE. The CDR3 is CASSLTGRTYEQYF. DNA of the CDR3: TGTGCCAGCAGCTTGACAGGGCGAACCTACGAGCAGTACTTC.

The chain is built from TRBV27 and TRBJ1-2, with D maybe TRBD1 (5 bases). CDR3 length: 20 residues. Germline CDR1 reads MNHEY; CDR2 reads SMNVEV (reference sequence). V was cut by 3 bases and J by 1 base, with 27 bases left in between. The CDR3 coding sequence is TGTGCCAGCAGTTTGGGGGGGACCCCCCTCTCCTTTGGAATTAACTATGGCTACACCTTC. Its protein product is CASSLGGTPLSFGINYGYTF.

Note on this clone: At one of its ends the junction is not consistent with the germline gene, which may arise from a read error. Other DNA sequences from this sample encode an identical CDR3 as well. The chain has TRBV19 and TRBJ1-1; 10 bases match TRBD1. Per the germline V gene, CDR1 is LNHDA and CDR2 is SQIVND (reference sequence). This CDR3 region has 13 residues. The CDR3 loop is CASCPDRGSEAFF. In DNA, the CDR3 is TGTGCCAGTTGTCCGGACAGGGGGTCTGAAGCCTTCTTT.

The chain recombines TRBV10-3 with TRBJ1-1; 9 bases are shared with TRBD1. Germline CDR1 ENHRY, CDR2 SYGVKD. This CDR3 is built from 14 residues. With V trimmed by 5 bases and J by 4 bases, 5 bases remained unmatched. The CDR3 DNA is TGTGCCATCAGTCCCCCGGGACAGGGCACTGAAGCTTTCTTT. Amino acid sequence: CAISPPGQGTEAFF.

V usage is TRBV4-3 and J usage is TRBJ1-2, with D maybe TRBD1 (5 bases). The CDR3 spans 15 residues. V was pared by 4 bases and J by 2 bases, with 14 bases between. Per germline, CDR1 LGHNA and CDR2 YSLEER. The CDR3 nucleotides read TGCGCCAGCAGCCGGGGGGACGACACAAACTATGGCTACACCTTC. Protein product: CASSRGDDTNYGYTF.

The CDR3 sequence: CASSLGSSSYNEQFF. The CDR3 DNA follows: TGCGCCAGCAGCTTGGGGAGCAGCTCCTACAATGAGCAGTTCTTC. The V call is TRBV5-1, the J call TRBJ2-1; no clear D. The germline gives CDR1 SGHRS, CDR2 YFSETQ. V lost 0 bases and J 0 bases, leaving 7 bases between the germline ends. The CDR3 has 15 amino acids.

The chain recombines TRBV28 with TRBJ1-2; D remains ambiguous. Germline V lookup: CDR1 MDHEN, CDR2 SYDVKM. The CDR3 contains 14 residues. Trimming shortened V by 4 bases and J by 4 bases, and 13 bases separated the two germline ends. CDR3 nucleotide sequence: TGTGCCAGCAGTTCCGGAGGGAAGAGCTATGGCTACACCTTC. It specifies CASSSGGKSYGYTF.

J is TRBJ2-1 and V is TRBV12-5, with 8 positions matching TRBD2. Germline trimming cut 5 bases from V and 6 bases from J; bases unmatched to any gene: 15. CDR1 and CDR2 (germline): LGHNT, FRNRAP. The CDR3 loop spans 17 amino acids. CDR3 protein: CASGLLLAGRGINEQFF. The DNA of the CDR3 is TGTGCTAGTGGTCTCCTCTTAGCGGGACGCGGAATCAATGAGCAGTTCTTC. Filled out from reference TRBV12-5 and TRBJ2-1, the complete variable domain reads DARVTQTPRHKVTEMGQEVTMRCQPILGHNTVFWYRQTMMQGLELLAYFRNRAPLDDSGMPKDRFSAEMPDATLATLKIQPSEPRDSAVYFCASGLLLAGRGINEQFFGPGTRLTVL.

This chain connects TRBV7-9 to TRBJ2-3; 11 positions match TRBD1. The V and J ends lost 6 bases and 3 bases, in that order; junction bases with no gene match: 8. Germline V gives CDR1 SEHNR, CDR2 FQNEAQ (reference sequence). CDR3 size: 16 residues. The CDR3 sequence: CASRTWTGGKTDTQYF. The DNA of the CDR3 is TGTGCCAGCAGAACTTGGACAGGGGGCAAGACAGATACGCAGTATTTT.

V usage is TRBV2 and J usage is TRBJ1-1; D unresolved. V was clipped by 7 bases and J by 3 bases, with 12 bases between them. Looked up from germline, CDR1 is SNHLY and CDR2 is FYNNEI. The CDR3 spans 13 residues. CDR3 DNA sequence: TGTGCCAGCAAGGAGGAGGTGTACACTGAAGCTTTCTTT. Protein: CASKEEVYTEAFF.

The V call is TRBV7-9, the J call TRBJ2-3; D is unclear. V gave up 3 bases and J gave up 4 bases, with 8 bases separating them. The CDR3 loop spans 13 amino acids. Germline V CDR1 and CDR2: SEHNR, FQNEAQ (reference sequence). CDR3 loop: CASSFRLPDTQYF. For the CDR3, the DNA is TGTGCCAGCAGCTTCAGACTCCCAGATACGCAGTATTTT.

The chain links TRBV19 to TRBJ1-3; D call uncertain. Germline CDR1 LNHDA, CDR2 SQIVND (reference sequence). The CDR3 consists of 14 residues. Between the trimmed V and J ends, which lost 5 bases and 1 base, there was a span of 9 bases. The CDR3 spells CASSFRGSGNTIYF. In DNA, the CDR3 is TGTGCCAGTAGTTTTCGGGGTTCTGGAAACACCATATATTTT.

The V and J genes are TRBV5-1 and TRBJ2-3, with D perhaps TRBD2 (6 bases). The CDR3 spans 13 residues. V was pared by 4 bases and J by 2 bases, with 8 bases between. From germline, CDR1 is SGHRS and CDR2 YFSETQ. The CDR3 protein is CASSRDFTDTQYF. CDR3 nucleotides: TGCGCCAGCAGCCGGGACTTCACAGATACGCAGTATTTT.

The CDR3 region is CASSLEAGGIYEQYF. CDR3 DNA sequence: TGTGCCAGCAGTTTAGAAGCGGGAGGAATCTACGAGCAGTACTTC. The chain uses TRBV27 and TRBJ2-7, with 9 bases matching TRBD2. Germline V CDR1 and CDR2: MNHEY, SMNVEV (reference sequence). The CDR3 consists of 15 residues. V shed 2 bases and J 3 bases; nucleotides not matched to a gene: 5.

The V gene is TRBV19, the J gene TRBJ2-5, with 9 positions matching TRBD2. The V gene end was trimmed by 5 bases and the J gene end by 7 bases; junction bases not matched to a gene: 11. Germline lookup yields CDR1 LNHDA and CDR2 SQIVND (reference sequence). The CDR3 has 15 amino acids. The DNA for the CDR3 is TGTGCCAGTAGTTGGTCTAGCGGGAATGAGGGGACCCAGTACTTC. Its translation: CASSWSSGNEGTQYF.

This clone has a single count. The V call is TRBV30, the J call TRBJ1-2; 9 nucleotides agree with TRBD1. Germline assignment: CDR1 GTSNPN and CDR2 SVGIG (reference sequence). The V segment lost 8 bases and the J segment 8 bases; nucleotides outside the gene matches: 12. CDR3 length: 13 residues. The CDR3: CAAAGTGRRGYTF. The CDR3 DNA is TGTGCCGCGGCGGGGACAGGGCGTCGGGGCTACACCTTC.

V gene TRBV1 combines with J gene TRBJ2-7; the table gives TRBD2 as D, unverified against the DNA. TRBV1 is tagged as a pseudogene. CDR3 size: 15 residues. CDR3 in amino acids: CTEKAGRRGWYEQYF. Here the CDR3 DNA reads TGCACCGAAAAAGCGGGACGGCGGGGTTGGTACGAGCAGTACTTC.

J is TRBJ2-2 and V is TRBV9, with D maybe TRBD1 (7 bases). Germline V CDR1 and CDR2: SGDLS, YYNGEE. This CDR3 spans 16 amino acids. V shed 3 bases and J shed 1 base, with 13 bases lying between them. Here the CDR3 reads CASSARQGGNTGELFF. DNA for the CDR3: TGTGCCAGCAGCGCCCGACAGGGAGGGAACACCGGGGAGCTGTTTTTT.

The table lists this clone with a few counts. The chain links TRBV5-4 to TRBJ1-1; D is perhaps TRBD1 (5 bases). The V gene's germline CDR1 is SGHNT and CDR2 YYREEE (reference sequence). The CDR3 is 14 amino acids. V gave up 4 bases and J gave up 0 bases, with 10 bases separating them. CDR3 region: CASSPGGMNTEAFF. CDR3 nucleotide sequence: TGTGCCAGCAGCCCCGGGGGTATGAACACTGAAGCTTTCTTT.

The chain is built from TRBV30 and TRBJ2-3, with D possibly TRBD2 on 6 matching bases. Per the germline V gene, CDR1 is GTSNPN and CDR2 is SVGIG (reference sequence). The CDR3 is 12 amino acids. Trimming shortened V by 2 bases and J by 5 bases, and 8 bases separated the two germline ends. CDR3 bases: TGTGCCTGGAGTCCCGGGGGAGATACGCAGTATTTT. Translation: CAWSPGGDTQYF.

This chain's CDR3 is CAWSRQGLTEAFF. CDR3 sequence (DNA): TGTGCCTGGAGTCGACAGGGTTTGACTGAAGCTTTCTTT. The rearrangement uses TRBV30 and TRBJ1-1; 7 bases match TRBD1. J lost 5 bases, V lost 2 bases, and 5 bases had no gene match. Looked up from germline, CDR1 is GTSNPN and CDR2 is SVGIG (reference sequence). This CDR3 is built from 13 residues.